The T cell receptor beta chain described here comes from a study of blood T cell repertoires in COVID-19 (dated by TCRdb to the early 2020s). Describing the broader study: Samples covering the acute and convalescent phases of COVID-19 were provided by collaborators in the United States, Italy and Spain. The repertoires were made available in a free public database intended to serve as a resource for research on the immune response to SARS-CoV-2. Nearly every sample came with metadata listing a de-identified subject ID, COVID-19 status, age in years and sex. Subjects who had been exposed to COVID-19, were actively infected with it, or had recovered from it provided the deeply sampled blood TCRbeta repertoires that made up the dataset. The material from the prospective study consisted of cDNA or gDNA derived from T cells, B-cell-depleted T cells, or PBMCs. HLA class I and class II types, where available, came from metadata supplied by the sample provider rather than from assay-based typing. Samples were obtained from the ongoing ImmuneRACE study (first 160 participants) and from about 1,300 subjects provided by 6 global collaborators.

Study-wide conclusions, independent of this receptor: The amount of clinical and demographic metadata varied by source and participant and was provided uncurated.

The immunoSEQ Assay, a bias-controlled multiplex PCR, was used to amplify TCRbeta CDR3 regions from genomic DNA. The study's processing was this. Nucleated cell counts per sample were estimated from amplification of reference gene primers within the assay. To quantify the absolute abundance of each unique TCRbeta CDR3 rearrangement, sequence reads were collapsed and filtered. Productive Simpson clonality was computed per sample as the square root of Simpson's diversity index over productive rearrangements. In TCRdb, the immuneACCESS table is reduced to in-frame sequences with V and J assigned. These tables do not hold every clone; where another copy was compared, an unresolved V gene accounts for under half, and the others remain unexplained. The V and J calls and clone size come from that table; D and trimming were worked out from the DNA. The sample yields about 300,000 clones; 89% were counted once. Clones ranked in the top ten supply roughly 5.2% of the sample.

In the prospective study, participants were roughly 18 to 95 years old, resided in about 25 geographic areas of the United States, and were enrolled through a virtual design. In the prospective study, cohorts were assigned on the basis of participant-reported clinical history obtained from a screening survey and a study questionnaire. ImmuneRACE Cohort 3 recovered participants were defined by two consecutive negative NP/OP PCR tests, healthcare professional clearance, or symptom resolution. Each participant in the prospective study had whole blood, serum and a nasopharyngeal or oropharyngeal swab collected by mobile phlebotomists. Additional blood draws and questionnaires over a 2-month period could optionally be provided by prospective study participants. Blood samples from the prospective study were shipped frozen or at room temperature prior to DNA extraction. As concerns this clone: It lacks a known antigen. Base qualities were left out, and no much larger clone turns up one base away.

In the germline V gene, CDR1 corresponds to SGHDT and CDR2 to YYEEEE. Including cysteine and phenylalanine, the CDR3 has 14 amino acids. The sequence is cut down to CDR3 DNA, 42 bases in frame from base 1. A distance of 7 bases separates the germline ends of V and J, which lose 0 bases and 1 base respectively. The rearranged segments are TRBV5-6 and TRBJ1-1, and the D gene may be TRBD1, 6 bases matching. The sequenced sample was PBMCs or T cells enriched from blood (not recorded which). The sequence was collected from a man aged 55 to 70 who had recovered from COVID-19. The bases read TGTGCCAGCAGCTTGGTGGGGGCGAACACTGAAGCTTTCTTT. Its translation is CASSLVGANTEAFF.